This T cell receptor (beta chain) comes out of a study of T cell responses to AZD1222 COVID-19 vaccine. Assay used: immunoSEQ multiplex PCR; TCRdb lists only in-frame clones, some missing. Its clone listing holds around 150,000 clones. Points from the study as a whole: Targets within unmutated variant regions were reportedly found for nearly half of spike-specific TCRs. Clonal diversity may have been underestimated, and the donors were mostly white British, with more females than males.

Trimming took 4 bases from V and 0 from J, leaving 19 bases between them. This CDR3 has 18 residues. Germline CDR1 is SNHLY and CDR2 is FYNNEI. As regards this clone: Its antigen is unidentified.

The genes are TRBV2 and TRBJ2-1; weak D call: TRBD2 (5 bases). The source material was peripheral blood. This TCR derives from an adult in good health. The CDR3 region has the DNA TGTGCCAGCAGTGGAGTTAGCGTCTTTATTAGCTCCTACAATGAGCAGTTCTTC. It is translated as CASSGVSVFISSYNEQFF.